The 8 T cell receptor beta chains given below trace back to one sample, sequenced in a study of CD8+ T cells in alopecia areata. RNA was isolated and reverse transcribed to cDNA, the sequencing template. Assay used: immunoSEQ multiplex PCR; TCRdb lists only in-frame clones, some missing. The profile shows some 99,000 clones, roughly three fifths of them singletons. Regarding treatment: oral pan-JAK inhibitor, 5-10 mg twice daily. Sequenced here: CD8+ T cells sorted from blood, sampled at week 4, from a patient treated with tofacitinib. The source of these receptors is a human donor with alopecia areata.

The chain has TRBV29-1 and TRBJ1-1, with TRBD1 matching over 7 bases. Germline V lookup: CDR1 SQVTM, CDR2 ANQGSEA. The CDR3 covers 16 residues. V was pared by 5 bases and J by 3 bases, with 15 bases of the junction left unmatched. The CDR3 sequence: CSVTSGRGHFDTEAFF. CDR3 nucleotides: TGCAGCGTTACCTCAGGGAGGGGGCATTTTGACACTGAAGCTTTCTTT.

This clone was recorded once. The CDR3 reads CASSSGGGLQETQYF. The CDR3, as DNA: TGTGCCAGCAGCTCAGGCGGGGGCCTCCAAGAGACCCAGTACTTC. This chain links TRBV7-8 with TRBJ2-5; D possibly corresponds to TRBD2 (7 bases). The CDR3 sequence is 15 residues long. CDR1 SGHVS and CDR2 FQNEAQ come from the germline V gene. Trimming took off 4 bases at V and 1 base at J, with 13 bases between the two ends.

This chain joins TRBV4-2 and TRBJ1-6; D unresolved. CDR3 length: 15 residues. Per germline, CDR1 LGHNA and CDR2 YNFKEQ. Trimming took off 2 bases at V and 6 bases at J, with 11 bases between the two ends. CDR3 amino acids: CASSQTTLLNSPLHF. DNA of the CDR3: TGTGCCAGCAGCCAAACGACCCTCCTTAATTCACCCCTCCACTTT.

This clone showed up just a few times. This rearrangement joins TRBV29-1 to TRBJ1-2, with D possibly being TRBD1 (6 bases). V shed 8 bases and J shed 6 bases, with 28 bases lying between them. The germline V gene encodes CDR1 SQVTM and CDR2 ANQGSEA. The CDR3 consists of 16 residues. The CDR3 nucleotides read TGCAGCCACAACCGACTTTCGACAGGAGGGTTTAATGGCTACACCTTC. This codes for CSHNRLSTGGFNGYTF.

This clone was detected once. Within the sample, other DNA sequences also encode this same CDR3. The chain uses TRBV4-3 and TRBJ2-7; 9 nucleotides match TRBD2. Losses at the gene ends were 3 bases for V and 1 base for J; bases not matched to a gene: 4. This CDR3 contains 15 residues. Germline loops: CDR1 LGHNA, CDR2 YSLEER. The CDR3 spells CASSQGLAGSYEQYF. CDR3 in DNA: TGCGCCAGCAGCCAGGGACTAGCCGGATCCTACGAGCAGTACTTC.

This clone has a handful of counts. Other nucleotide sequences from this sample produce the same CDR3. The genes are TRBV4-3 and TRBJ2-7; 8 bases line up with TRBD1. This CDR3 contains 15 residues. Germline V gene data show CDR1 as LGHNA and CDR2 as YSLEER. The V segment lost 3 bases and the J segment 1 base; nucleotides outside the gene matches: 5. The CDR3 region has the DNA TGCGCCAGCAGCCATTCCGGGACAGGATCCTACGAGCAGTACTTC. The encoded protein is CASSHSGTGSYEQYF.

This clone was counted only a few times. The rearrangement uses TRBV6-1 and TRBJ2-3; D possibly corresponds to TRBD1 (5 bases). V dropped 1 base and J dropped 6 bases, with 14 bases sitting between them. Germline values: CDR1 MNHNS, CDR2 SASEGT. CDR3 length equals 15 residues. CDR3 loop: CASSEEARAQDTQYF. Written as DNA, the CDR3 is TGTGCCAGCAGTGAAGAGGCCAGGGCCCAGGATACGCAGTATTTT.

In its sample, this clone was seen a few times. This chain connects TRBV10-3 to TRBJ2-5; a weak D match, TRBD2 (5 bases). The germline V and J ends were trimmed by 1 base and 2 bases, with 14 bases remaining between them. CDR1 ENHRY and CDR2 SYGVKD come from the germline V gene. The CDR3 spans 16 residues. The CDR3 nucleotides read TGTGCCATCAGTGAGTGGTACAGAGCGGAACAAGAGACCCAGTACTTC. It is translated as CAISEWYRAEQETQYF.